This T cell receptor (beta chain) comes out of a study of shared clonotypes between healthy human individuals. CD4+ cell separation produced CD45RA+ naive and CD45RA-negative memory subsets. The repertoire was sequenced with immunoSEQ multiplex PCR; TCRdb's copy has only in-frame clones and lacks some. The sample lists 2 million to 2.5 million clones, over 85% occurring once. The sample taken for sequencing was naive CD4+ T cells sorted from blood. As to subset: CD45RA+ positively selected. The origin of this receptor is a man younger than 35 in good health.

The CDR3 spells CAINTDQRKETQYF. The CDR3 region has the DNA TGTGCCATTAACACTGACCAGCGGAAAGAGACCCAGTACTTC. This chain joins TRBV19 and TRBJ2-5; D is perhaps TRBD2 (5 bases). The CDR3 runs to 14 residues. V lost 10 bases and J 3 bases, leaving 18 bases between the germline ends. Germline values: CDR1 LNHDA, CDR2 SQIVND (reference sequence).